Presented here are 27 T cell receptor beta chains from one specimen sequenced in a study of early T cells in non-severe SARS-CoV-2 infection. TCRdb ran MiXCR on the 5' RACE reads and lists one entry per CDR3 protein. The repertoire holds roughly 120,000 distinct CDR3 sequences, under 15% seen once, with just over 20% in the top ten. The sequenced material came from whole blood. The receptors originated from an adult who was a healthcare worker with PCR-confirmed SARS-CoV-2 infection or an uninfected control (not recorded which).

This clonotype was counted between two and nine times. V and J are TRBV7-2 and TRBJ2-1; no definite D call. The CDR3 has 15 amino acids. Trimming removed 1 base from V and 8 bases from J, with 15 bases in between. Germline V CDR1 and CDR2: SGHTA, FQGNSA. The CDR3 DNA is TGTGCCAGCAGCTTAGGTGGTGGCCGGAGTGATGAGCAGTTCTTC. As protein: CASSLGGGRSDEQFF.

The chain combines TRBV24-1 with TRBJ2-1, with D perhaps TRBD2 (6 bases). Trimming shortened V by 4 bases and J by 1 base, and 13 bases separated the two germline ends. The CDR3 length is 16 residues. CDR1 is KGHDR, CDR2 SFDVKD, per germline. CDR3 in DNA: TGTGCCACCAGTGACGGGAGAGCGGATTCCTACAATGAGCAGTTCTTC. Its protein is CATSDGRADSYNEQFF.

This clonotype was picked up a small number of times. The rearrangement links TRBV24-1 to TRBJ2-1; the D gene is possibly TRBD1 (5 bases). The V end lost 4 bases, the J end lost 2 bases, and 11 bases lay between the germline ends. There are 15 residues in the CDR3. The germline CDR1 and CDR2 sequences are KGHDR and SFDVKD. Here the CDR3 DNA reads TGTGCCACCAGTGACACAGGTGCCGCCTACAATGAGCAGTTCTTC. It is translated as CATSDTGAAYNEQFF.

This clonotype has a handful of counts. This rearrangement joins TRBV11-2 to TRBJ1-1, with D perhaps matching TRBD1 (5 bases). This CDR3 is 16 amino acids long. Per the germline V gene, CDR1 is SGHAT and CDR2 is FQNNGV. The V and J ends lost 4 bases and 0 bases respectively, with 15 bases between them. In DNA, the CDR3 is TGTGCCAGCAGCTCATTCCGGGACGCCATGAACACTGAAGCTTTCTTT. Translated: CASSSFRDAMNTEAFF.

This clonotype has a handful of counts. This chain links TRBV7-9 with TRBJ1-2, with 7 positions matching TRBD1. The ends lost 3 bases at V and 4 bases at J; junction bases unmatched: 5. This CDR3 has 14 residues. Germline V lookup: CDR1 SEHNR, CDR2 FQNEAQ (reference sequence). The CDR3 spells CASSFTTGTYGYTF. CDR3 nucleotide sequence: TGTGCCAGCAGCTTTACGACAGGGACCTATGGCTACACCTTC.

This clonotype turned up a few times. The V gene is TRBV30, the J gene TRBJ2-7; TRBD1 agrees at 7 bases. Germline CDR1 GTSNPN, CDR2 SVGIG (reference sequence). The CDR3 consists of 15 residues. J gave up 1 base and V 1 base, and 7 bases lay outside the gene matches. Here the CDR3 DNA reads TGTGCCTGGAGTGAAGGGGGCGCGAGATCCTACGAGCAGTACTTC. Translating gives CAWSEGGARSYEQYF.

The chain joins TRBV29-1 to TRBJ2-1, with 8 nucleotides matching TRBD2. The germline gives CDR1 SQVTM, CDR2 ANQGSEA. This CDR3 has 14 amino acids. The V gene end was trimmed by 4 bases and the J gene end by 8 bases; junction bases not matched to a gene: 10. Here the CDR3 DNA reads TGCAGCGTTGCCACCGGCGGGGGGCCTGATGAGCAGTTCTTC. Amino acids: CSVATGGGPDEQFF.

In its sample, this clonotype was seen a few times. CDR3 in DNA: TGTGCCAGCAGCCCCCCTAGTGGGCGGATTCCTGGGGCCAACGTCCTGACTTTC. This sequence encodes CASSPPSGRIPGANVLTF. The chain employs TRBV3-1 and TRBJ2-6; D remains unclear. The V end lost 4 bases, the J end lost 2 bases, and 18 bases lay between the germline ends. This CDR3 contains 18 residues. The V gene's germline CDR1 is LGHDT and CDR2 YNNKEL (reference sequence). Variable domain in full (rest from reference TRBV3-1 and TRBJ2-6): DTAVSQTPKYLVTQMGNDKSIKCEQNLGHDTMYWYKQDSKKFLKIMFSYNNKELIINETVPNRFSPKSPDKAHLNLHINSLELGDSAVYFCASSPPSGRIPGANVLTFGAGSRLTVL.

This clonotype occurred many times. The V gene is TRBV18, the J gene TRBJ2-2; D gene uncertain. The CDR3 sequence is 15 residues long. The V end was cut by 3 bases, the J end by 2 bases, with 10 bases between. Germline CDR1 KGHSH, CDR2 LQKENI. The DNA for the CDR3 is TGTGCCAGCTCACCGGTAGGCGATAACACCGGGGAGCTGTTTTTT. It encodes CASSPVGDNTGELFF.

The V gene is TRBV10-2, the J gene TRBJ2-1; 12 nucleotides line up with TRBD2. V lost 10 bases, J lost 8 bases, and 9 bases stayed unmatched. Germline V gene data show CDR1 as WSHSY and CDR2 as SAAADI. The CDR3 consists of 14 residues. The CDR3 loop reads CATKTSGGVDEQFF. The CDR3 DNA reads TGCGCCACGAAGACTAGCGGGGGCGTGGATGAGCAGTTCTTC.

The chain recombines TRBV5-1 with TRBJ2-1; weak D call: TRBD1 (6 bases). V was clipped by 0 bases and J by 9 bases, with 10 bases between them. The CDR3 is 13 residues long. CDR1 and CDR2 (germline): SGHRS, YFSETQ. The CDR3 sequence: CASSLEADSEQFF. CDR3 DNA sequence: TGCGCCAGCAGCTTGGAGGCGGACAGTGAGCAGTTCTTC.

This clonotype was observed many times. CDR3 sequence reads: CASMIGSRGNTIYF. The DNA of the CDR3 is TGTGCCAGCATGATAGGAAGCCGGGGAAACACCATATATTTT. The V gene is TRBV2, the J gene TRBJ1-3; no firm D call. V lost 7 bases and J 4 bases, leaving 14 bases between the germline ends. Germline-derived CDR1 and CDR2 are SNHLY and FYNNEI. The CDR3 is 14 residues long.

The rearrangement links TRBV12-3 or TRBV12-4 to TRBJ2-2; a weak D match, TRBD2 (5 bases). Trimming left V 4 bases short and J 6 bases short, with 9 bases between. CDR3 length: 13 residues. The CDR3 is CASSWVEAGELFF. DNA of the CDR3: TGTGCCAGCAGTTGGGTGGAGGCCGGGGAGCTGTTTTTT.

V usage is TRBV11-2 and J usage is TRBJ2-7, with D uncertain. Germline lookup yields CDR1 SGHAT and CDR2 FQNNGV. The CDR3 is 13 residues long. V was pared by 1 base and J by 2 bases, with 6 bases between. The CDR3 bases are TGTGCCAGCAGCTTAGTCTCTACCTACGAGCAGTACTTC. Translated: CASSLVSTYEQYF.

Points on this clonotype: A single base separates this from a much larger clone, so it may be a read error. This rearrangement joins TRBV7-9 to TRBJ2-1; either TRBD1 or TRBD2 may supply D (6 bases each). The length of the CDR3 is 15 residues. Germline CDR1 reads SEHNR; CDR2 reads FQNEAQ (reference sequence). This chain's CDR3 is CAGSLPGATYNEQFF. In DNA form, the CDR3 reads TGTGCCGGCAGCTTACCGGGGGCCACCTACAATGAGCAGTTCTTC.

The CDR3 is CASSLVLGGEQYF. DNA for the CDR3: TGTGCCAGCAGTTTAGTCCTCGGGGGCGAGCAGTACTTC. The chain uses TRBV12-3 or TRBV12-4 and TRBJ2-7, with D possibly TRBD2 on 6 matching bases. The V gene lost 1 base and the J gene lost 6 bases, with 10 bases spanning the gap. The CDR3 loop spans 13 amino acids.

The rearrangement links TRBV7-3 to TRBJ2-5; D is perhaps TRBD1 (6 bases). This CDR3 region has 14 residues. Trimming stripped 1 base from V and 4 bases from J, with 10 bases between. Germline-derived CDR1 and CDR2 are SGHTA and FQGTGA. The CDR3 spells CASSLRGPAETQYF. Here the CDR3 DNA reads TGTGCCAGCAGCTTAAGGGGGCCCGCAGAGACCCAGTACTTC. The entire variable domain, with the rest obtained from reference TRBV7-3 and TRBJ2-5, is as follows: GAGVSQTPSNKVTEKGKYVELRCDPISGHTALYWYRQSLGQGPEFLIYFQGTGAADDSGLPNDRFFAVRPEGSVSTLKIQRTERGDSAVYLCASSLRGPAETQYFGPGTRLLVL.

In this sample, this clonotype turned up many times. J is TRBJ2-5 and V is TRBV12-3 or TRBV12-4, with TRBD2 identical over 11 bases. V shed 3 bases, J shed 3 bases, and the junction held 3 bases outside the gene matches. The CDR3 consists of 15 residues. CDR3 amino acids: CASSFYSGGEETQYF. CDR3 nucleotides: TGTGCCAGCAGTTTTTATAGCGGGGGGGAAGAGACCCAGTACTTC.

This clonotype was counted between two and nine times. This chain connects TRBV5-6 to TRBJ1-3; D gene unclear. V lost 0 bases and J lost 2, with 3 bases in between. Looked up from germline, CDR1 is SGHDT and CDR2 is YYEEEE. The CDR3 has 13 residues. In DNA, the CDR3 is TGTGCCAGCAGCTTGGCCCCTGGAAACACCATATATTTT. Protein: CASSLAPGNTIYF. The whole variable domain, filled in from reference TRBV5-6 and TRBJ1-3, reads DAGVTQSPTHLIKTRGQQVTLRCSPKSGHDTVSWYQQALGQGPQFIFQYYEEEERQRGNFPDRFSGHQFPNYSSELNVNALLLGDSALYLCASSLAPGNTIYFGEGSWLTVV.

This clonotype was seen at least ten times. CDR3 in amino acids: CASSPQGGYGYTF. The CDR3 DNA reads TGTGCCAGCAGTCCACAGGGCGGTTATGGCTACACCTTC. The rearrangement joins TRBV5-4 to TRBJ1-2; maybe TRBD1 (6 bases). Deletions cut 5 bases from V and 5 bases from J, with 13 bases between. CDR1 is SGHNT and CDR2 is YYREEE in the germline V gene (reference sequence). The CDR3 runs to 13 residues.

The genes are TRBV7-2 and TRBJ2-4, with D unclear. Trimming removed 3 bases from V and 1 base from J, with 7 bases in between. Germline lookup yields CDR1 SGHTA and CDR2 FQGNSA. The length of the CDR3 is 14 residues. CDR3 loop: CASSLPEAKNIQYF. The CDR3 DNA reads as TGTGCCAGCAGCTTGCCGGAGGCCAAAAACATTCAGTACTTC.

There are a few counts of this clonotype. The chain combines TRBV3-1 with TRBJ1-2; 10 bases fit TRBD1. Looked up from germline, CDR1 is LGHDT and CDR2 is YNNKEL (reference sequence). V trimming: 2 bases; J trimming: 7 bases; junction bases outside the gene matches: 7. The CDR3 has 15 amino acids. In nucleotides, the CDR3 is TGTGCCAGCAGCCAACTGACAGGGGGCTCACTTGGCTACACCTTC. Translated: CASSQLTGGSLGYTF.

The V and J genes are TRBV7-2 and TRBJ1-1; D uncertain. The CDR3 totals 12 residues. The germline CDR1 and CDR2 sequences are SGHTA and FQGNSA. The V and J ends lost 5 bases and 2 bases respectively, with 6 bases between them. The CDR3 region has the DNA TGTGCCAGCAGCCCGTTTAACACTGAAGCTTTCTTT. The encoded protein is CASSPFNTEAFF.

This clonotype was counted at least ten times. The J gene is TRBJ2-5, the V gene TRBV29-1; 9 positions agree with TRBD2. Germline values: CDR1 SQVTM, CDR2 ANQGSEA. Losses at the gene ends were 8 bases for V and 5 bases for J; bases not matched to a gene: 15. The CDR3 has 15 amino acids. In DNA form, the CDR3 reads TGCAGCTCAACGCGGGGGGGCGGCGATCGGGAGACCCAGTACTTC. Translated: CSSTRGGGDRETQYF.

V is TRBV7-6 and J is TRBJ2-1; 9 positions agree with TRBD2. V shed 0 bases, J shed 5 bases, and the junction held 5 bases outside the gene matches. Germline V CDR1 and CDR2: SGHVS, FNYEAQ. The CDR3 loop spans 16 amino acids. The CDR3 is CASSLAPGGGDNEQFF. The CDR3, as DNA: TGTGCCAGCAGCTTAGCGCCTGGCGGGGGGGACAATGAGCAGTTCTTC.

This rearrangement joins TRBV6-1 to TRBJ1-2, with D unclear. CDR3 length equals 11 residues. Germline CDR1 MNHNS, CDR2 SASEGT. V gave up 0 bases and J gave up 4 bases, with 0 bases separating them. The CDR3 region is CASSEAYGYTF. The DNA of the CDR3 is TGTGCCAGCAGTGAAGCCTATGGCTACACCTTC.

The chain recombines TRBV19 with TRBJ2-1, with D possibly being TRBD2 (6 bases). The CDR3 contains 15 residues. V lost 8 bases, J lost 7 bases, and 21 bases lay in between. CDR1 is LNHDA and CDR2 is SQIVND in the germline V gene (reference sequence). CDR3 sequence (DNA): TGTGCCAGTCGCCCGCGGGGTCCCCTTCCTAATGAGCAGTTCTTC. Translation: CASRPRGPLPNEQFF. Together with reference TRBV19 and TRBJ2-1, the CDR3 gives the full variable domain: DGGITQSPKYLFRKEGQNVTLSCEQNLNHDAMYWYRQDPGQGLRLIYYSQIVNDFQKGDIAEGYSVSREKKESFPLTVTSAQKNPTAFYLCASRPRGPLPNEQFFGPGTRLTVL.